These 31 T cell receptor beta chains were sequenced from one sample in a study of blood T cell repertoires in COVID-19. Profiled with immunoSEQ multiplex PCR; TCRdb holds only in-frame clones, not every one. The top ten hold roughly 7.1% of the sample, which has around 340,000 clones, 65% to 90% seen once. Sequencing used peripheral blood. The receptors were sampled from a woman aged 60-70 years with COVID-19, enrolled during active disease.

This sequence joins TRBV4-3 and TRBJ1-1; possible D gene TRBD1, 6 bases. V dropped 6 bases and J dropped 5 bases, with 13 bases sitting between them. The germline V gene encodes CDR1 LGHNA and CDR2 YSLEER. The CDR3 loop spans 13 amino acids. The CDR3 nucleotides read TGCGCCAGCAGTGAACAGGGCATGACTGAAGCTTTCTTT. Its protein is CASSEQGMTEAFF.

The V and J genes are TRBV20-1 and TRBJ1-1; 7 bases line up with TRBD1. The CDR3 runs to 11 residues. Germline V gives CDR1 DFQATT, CDR2 SNEGSKA (reference sequence). With V trimmed by 7 bases and J by 3 bases, 2 bases remained unmatched. The CDR3 protein is CSGQGYTEAFF. In DNA form, the CDR3 reads TGCAGTGGACAGGGTTACACTGAAGCTTTCTTT.

The chain couples TRBV3-1 (or the pseudogene TRBV3-2) to TRBJ1-5; 10 bases align to TRBD1. After removal of 1 base from V and 5 bases from J, the junction contained 5 bases not matched to a gene. CDR1 and CDR2 from the germline V gene are LGHDT and YNNKEL (reference sequence). The CDR3 is 16 residues long. The CDR3 spells CASSQVGGTGDQPQHF. In nucleotides, the CDR3 is TGTGCCAGCAGCCAAGTTGGGGGGACAGGGGATCAGCCCCAGCATTTT.

V usage is TRBV4-1 and J usage is TRBJ1-5; 8 nucleotides line up with TRBD1. Germline V gene data show CDR1 as MGHRA and CDR2 as YSYEKL. Germline trimming cut 3 bases from V and 6 bases from J; bases unmatched to any gene: 10. This CDR3 contains 16 residues. Written as DNA, the CDR3 is TGCGCCAGCAGCCACCTACAGGGGGTAGTAGCTCAGCCCCAGCATTTT. Translation: CASSHLQGVVAQPQHF.

The chain joins TRBV2 to TRBJ1-2; TRBD1 is a possible D gene (5 bases). V gave up 7 bases and J gave up 3 bases, with 18 bases separating them. This CDR3 has 15 residues. Germline CDR1 and CDR2: SNHLY and FYNNEI. CDR3 in DNA: TGTGCCAGCACCCCATCGGGGGGGGACTACTATGGCTACACCTTC. The encoded protein is CASTPSGGDYYGYTF.

This clone is a singleton in its sample. The chain employs TRBV5-4 and TRBJ2-5; no clear D gene. CDR1 SGHNT and CDR2 YYREEE come from the germline V gene (reference sequence). The CDR3 has 14 amino acids. Trimming shortened V by 3 bases and J by 3 bases, and 12 bases separated the two germline ends. The CDR3 region is CASSSQWAKETQYF. CDR3 nucleotides: TGTGCCAGCAGCTCCCAATGGGCTAAAGAGACCCAGTACTTC.

This chain joins TRBV9 and TRBJ2-7, with 11 positions matching TRBD1. V shed 2 bases and J 2 bases; nucleotides not matched to a gene: 3. The CDR3 loop spans 15 amino acids. From germline, CDR1 is SGDLS and CDR2 YYNGEE. The CDR3 is CASSVGTGGPYEQYF. CDR3 nucleotides: TGTGCCAGCAGCGTGGGGACAGGGGGGCCCTACGAGCAGTACTTC.

This clone is a singleton in its sample. V and J are TRBV24-1 and TRBJ2-1; 13 bases fit TRBD2. V shed 3 bases, J shed 7 bases, and the junction held 11 bases outside the gene matches. The length of the CDR3 is 18 residues. CDR1 and CDR2 from the germline V gene are KGHDR and SFDVKD. The CDR3 DNA reads as TGTGCCACCAGTGATGGGGGGACTAGCGGGGTTCGAGGTAATGAGCAGTTCTTC. Translating gives CATSDGGTSGVRGNEQFF.

Written as DNA, the CDR3 is TGTGCCAGCAGCCCGTCATACAGGACCTCTGGAAACACCATATATTTT. Its translation: CASSPSYRTSGNTIYF. This chain uses TRBV7-6 with TRBJ1-3; a weak D match, TRBD1 (5 bases). Trimming removed 5 bases from V and 0 bases from J, with 14 bases in between. This CDR3 is 16 amino acids long. The V gene's germline CDR1 is SGHVS and CDR2 FNYEAQ.

The chain links TRBV2 to TRBJ2-5; TRBD2 agrees at 8 bases. This CDR3 has 14 amino acids. V shed 6 bases and J 5 bases; nucleotides not matched to a gene: 8. CDR1 is SNHLY and CDR2 is FYNNEI in the germline V gene. CDR3 sequence reads: CASRNTGLGETQYF. The CDR3 nucleotides are TGTGCCAGCAGAAACACGGGACTAGGCGAGACCCAGTACTTC.

The chain is built from TRBV4-3 and TRBJ2-7; D is perhaps TRBD1 (5 bases). The CDR3 is 13 residues long. Trimming took off 4 bases at V and 6 bases at J, with 13 bases between the two ends. Germline V CDR1 and CDR2: LGHNA, YSLEER. CDR3 sequence: CASSPSGLGEQYF. The CDR3 DNA is TGCGCCAGCAGCCCATCAGGGCTGGGCGAGCAGTACTTC.

This sequence joins TRBV7-9 and TRBJ2-5; D is perhaps TRBD1 (5 bases). Germline CDR1 is SEHNR and CDR2 is FQNEAQ (reference sequence). CDR3 length: 13 residues. Between the trimmed V and J ends, which lost 5 bases and 2 bases, there was a span of 9 bases. This CDR3 reads CASSRGSQETQYF. CDR3 DNA: TGTGCCAGCAGCAGGGGTTCACAAGAGACCCAGTACTTC.

V gene TRBV7-6 combines with J gene TRBJ2-5; 7 nucleotides match TRBD1. Germline CDR1 reads SGHVS; CDR2 reads FNYEAQ. The length of the CDR3 is 14 residues. With V trimmed by 1 base and J by 6 bases, 5 bases remained unmatched. CDR3 protein: CASSLGQGSKTQYF. CDR3 DNA: TGTGCCAGCAGCTTAGGACAGGGATCAAAGACCCAGTACTTC. Full variable domain (rest looked up from reference TRBV7-6 and TRBJ2-5): GAGVSQSPRYKVTKRGQDVALRCDPISGHVSLYWYRQALGQGPEFLTYFNYEAQQDKSGLPNDRFSAERPEGSISTLTIQRTEQRDSAMYRCASSLGQGSKTQYFGPGTRLLVL.

This chain joins TRBV19 and TRBJ1-4, with no clear D. Germline V gene lookup returns CDR1 LNHDA and CDR2 SQIVND (reference sequence). CDR3 length: 16 amino acids. With 5 bases removed from V and 8 bases from J, the gap between germline ends came to 21 bases. CDR3 residues: CASSGQAIGRGEKLFF. The CDR3 DNA is TGTGCCAGTAGTGGGCAGGCAATCGGTCGCGGGGAAAAACTGTTTTTT.

The chain couples TRBV7-9 to TRBJ1-1; TRBD1 is a possible D gene (5 bases). The CDR3 length is 15 residues. V dropped 1 base and J dropped 3 bases, with 12 bases sitting between them. The V gene's germline CDR1 is SEHNR and CDR2 FQNEAQ (reference sequence). CDR3 loop: CASSLVKGLDTEAFF. The CDR3 DNA follows: TGTGCCAGCAGCTTAGTTAAGGGGTTGGACACTGAAGCTTTCTTT.

V is TRBV7-8 and J is TRBJ2-2; D uncertain. CDR3 length: 17 amino acids. CDR1 SGHVS and CDR2 FQNEAQ come from the germline V gene. The germline V and J ends were trimmed by 2 bases and 1 base, with 14 bases remaining between them. As DNA, the CDR3 is TGTGCCAGCAGCTTACGTAGAGTGCCGAGGAACACCGGGGAGCTGTTTTTT. This encodes CASSLRRVPRNTGELFF.

A single count supports this clone. This chain joins TRBV5-1 and TRBJ2-1, with a tentative D call TRBD1 (6 bases). The CDR3 has 14 amino acids. Trimming shortened V by 7 bases and J by 0 bases, and 11 bases separated the two germline ends. The germline CDR1 and CDR2 sequences are SGHRS and YFSETQ. CDR3 in DNA: TGCGCCAGCTCAGGGGCGGCCTCCTACAATGAGCAGTTCTTC. Translation gives CASSGAASYNEQFF.

V gene TRBV9 combines with J gene TRBJ2-5; 7 bases match TRBD1. V lost 3 bases to trimming and J lost 6 bases; unmatched junction nucleotides: 14. The CDR3 is made up of 16 amino acids. The germline V gene has CDR1 SGDLS and CDR2 YYNGEE. The CDR3 bases are TGTGCCAGCAGCGCATCCGGGACAGATTTTGATCAGACCCAGTACTTC. It is translated as CASSASGTDFDQTQYF.

CDR3 amino acids: CASSPPAGTSGGRETQYF. DNA for the CDR3: TGCGCCAGCAGCCCCCCAGCCGGGACTAGCGGGGGCCGCGAGACCCAGTACTTC. The chain uses TRBV4-1 and TRBJ2-5; 14 bases match TRBD2. CDR3 length: 18 residues. The germline V gene encodes CDR1 MGHRA and CDR2 YSYEKL. V shed 4 bases and J 5 bases; nucleotides not matched to a gene: 12.

The J gene is TRBJ1-2, the V gene TRBV7-2; TRBD1 might be the D (5 bases). With 5 bases removed from V and 4 bases from J, the gap between germline ends came to 11 bases. CDR1 is SGHTA and CDR2 is FQGNSA in the germline V gene. The CDR3 extends over 13 amino acids. This chain's CDR3 is CASSPDRSYGYTF. In nucleotides, the CDR3 is TGTGCCAGCAGCCCAGACAGATCCTATGGCTACACCTTC.

The V and J genes are TRBV6-2 or TRBV6-3 and TRBJ2-1; TRBD2 matches at 14 bases. V gave up 6 bases and J gave up 7 bases; unmatched junction bases: 5. The length of the CDR3 is 15 residues. Germline assignment: CDR1 MNHEY and CDR2 SVGEGT. Here the CDR3 DNA reads TGTGCCAGCAGCAGACTAGCGGGGGGGCAGAATGAGCAGTTCTTC. Translation: CASSRLAGGQNEQFF.

This sequence joins TRBV19 and TRBJ2-5; 9 nucleotides line up with TRBD1. This CDR3 comprises 16 residues. Per germline, CDR1 LNHDA and CDR2 SQIVND (reference sequence). V gave up 7 bases and J gave up 4 bases; unmatched junction bases: 13. CDR3: CASTSMGQGSGETQYF. The DNA for the CDR3 is TGTGCCAGTACCTCGATGGGACAGGGATCAGGAGAGACCCAGTACTTC.

This clone appeared a few times. The chain employs TRBV5-1 and TRBJ2-1, with 8 nucleotides matching TRBD2. CDR3 length: 15 residues. With V trimmed by 4 bases and J by 9 bases, 12 bases remained unmatched. The germline V gene has CDR1 SGHRS and CDR2 YFSETQ. Here the CDR3 reads CASSQRGHRAGEQFF. DNA of the CDR3: TGCGCCAGCAGCCAGCGGGGGCACCGCGCAGGTGAGCAGTTCTTC.

This clone appeared once. CDR3 DNA sequence: TGTGCCAGCAGCGTAAATAATTACCACAGCGGGGGGACCAACACCGGGGAGCTGTTTTTT. Amino acid sequence: CASSVNNYHSGGTNTGELFF. The chain has TRBV9 and TRBJ2-2; TRBD2 matches at 9 bases. The CDR3 runs 20 residues. CDR1 and CDR2 from the germline V gene are SGDLS and YYNGEE. J lost 2 bases, V lost 1 base, and 15 bases had no gene match.

J is TRBJ1-3 and V is TRBV10-3; no clear D. Per the germline V gene, CDR1 is ENHRY and CDR2 is SYGVKD. The CDR3 contains 15 residues. V was pared by 4 bases and J by 0 bases, with 10 bases between. CDR3 amino acids: CAISVGLISGNTIYF. Here the CDR3 DNA reads TGTGCCATCAGTGTAGGACTGATCTCTGGAAACACCATATATTTT.

The rearrangement joins TRBV27 to TRBJ1-2; D is perhaps TRBD1 (6 bases). Germline V gives CDR1 MNHEY, CDR2 SMNVEV (reference sequence). The CDR3 loop spans 13 amino acids. V dropped 5 bases and J dropped 8 bases, with 15 bases sitting between them. CDR3 nucleotide sequence: TGTGCCAGCAGTACTAACAGGGTCAGCGGCTACACCTTC. The encoded protein is CASSTNRVSGYTF.

The J gene is TRBJ1-2, the V gene TRBV7-2, with 10 bases fitting TRBD1. The J segment lost 8 bases and the V segment lost 0 bases, leaving 6 bases of the junction unmatched. The CDR3 has 15 amino acids. The V gene's germline CDR1 is SGHTA and CDR2 FQGNSA. The CDR3 protein is CASSLARGQGSGYTF. Written as DNA, the CDR3 is TGTGCCAGCAGCTTAGCCCGGGGACAGGGGAGCGGCTACACCTTC. The full variable domain, rest sourced from reference TRBV7-2 and TRBJ1-2, is GAGVSQSPSNKVTEKGKDVELRCDPISGHTALYWYRQSLGQGLEFLIYFQGNSAPDKSGLPSDRFSAERTGGSVSTLTIQRTQQEDSAVYLCASSLARGQGSGYTFGSGTRLTVV.

This sequence joins TRBV7-9 and TRBJ1-3; D gene ambiguous. Per germline, CDR1 SEHNR and CDR2 FQNEAQ (reference sequence). Trimming left V 7 bases short and J 9 bases short, with 10 bases between. The CDR3 is 11 amino acids. The CDR3 bases are TGTGCCAGCACTGAGGTGGGCACCATATATTTT. Translating it yields CASTEVGTIYF.

J is TRBJ1-5 and V is TRBV14, with unresolved D. V was clipped by 4 bases and J by 3 bases, with 10 bases between them. The germline CDR1 and CDR2 sequences are SGHDN and FVKESK. This CDR3 is 14 amino acids long. CDR3 protein: CASSPGSFNQPQHF. The CDR3, as DNA: TGTGCCAGCAGCCCGGGGTCTTTCAATCAGCCCCAGCATTTT.

This sequence joins TRBV6-2 or TRBV6-3 and TRBJ1-5, with 7 bases identical to TRBD1. V was clipped by 6 bases and J by 5 bases; unmatched bases: 7. The CDR3 covers 14 residues. The germline V gene encodes CDR1 MNHEY and CDR2 SVGEGT. CDR3 region: CASSQGQLYQPQHF. CDR3 in DNA: TGTGCCAGCAGCCAGGGACAGCTCTATCAGCCCCAGCATTTT.

The chain couples TRBV7-8 to TRBJ1-2, with TRBD1 identical over 8 bases. V gave up 0 bases and J gave up 3 bases; unmatched junction bases: 3. Germline CDR1 reads SGHVS; CDR2 reads FQNEAQ. The CDR3 covers 15 residues. CDR3 bases: TGTGCCAGCAGCTTAGCCGGACAGGGTCACTATGGCTACACCTTC. It is translated as CASSLAGQGHYGYTF.